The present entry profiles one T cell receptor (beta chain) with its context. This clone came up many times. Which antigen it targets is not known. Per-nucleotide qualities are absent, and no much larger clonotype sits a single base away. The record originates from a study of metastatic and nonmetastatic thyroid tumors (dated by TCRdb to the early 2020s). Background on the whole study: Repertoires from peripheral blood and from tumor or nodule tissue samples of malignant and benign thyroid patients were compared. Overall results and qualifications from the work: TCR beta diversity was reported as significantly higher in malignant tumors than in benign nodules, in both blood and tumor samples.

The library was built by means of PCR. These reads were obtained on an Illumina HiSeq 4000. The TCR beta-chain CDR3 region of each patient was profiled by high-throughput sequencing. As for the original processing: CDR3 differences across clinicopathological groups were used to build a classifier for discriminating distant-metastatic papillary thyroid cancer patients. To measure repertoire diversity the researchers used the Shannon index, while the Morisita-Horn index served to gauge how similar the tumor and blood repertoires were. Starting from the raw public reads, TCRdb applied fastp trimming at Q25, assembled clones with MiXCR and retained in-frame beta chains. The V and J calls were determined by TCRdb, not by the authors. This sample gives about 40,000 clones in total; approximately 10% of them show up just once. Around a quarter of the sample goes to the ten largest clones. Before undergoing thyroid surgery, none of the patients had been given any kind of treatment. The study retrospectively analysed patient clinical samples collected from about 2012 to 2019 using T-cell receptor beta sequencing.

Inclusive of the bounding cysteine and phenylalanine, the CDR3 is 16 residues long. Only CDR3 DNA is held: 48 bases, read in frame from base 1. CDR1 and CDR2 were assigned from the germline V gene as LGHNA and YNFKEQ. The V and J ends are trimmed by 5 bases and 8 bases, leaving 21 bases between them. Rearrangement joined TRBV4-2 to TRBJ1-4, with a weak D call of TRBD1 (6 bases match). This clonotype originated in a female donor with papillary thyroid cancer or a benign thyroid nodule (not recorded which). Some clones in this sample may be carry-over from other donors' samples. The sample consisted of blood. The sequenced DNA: TGTGCCAGCAGCGACCCGGCGGAACAGGGCAGCGAAAAACTGTTTTTT. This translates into CASSDPAEQGSEKLFF.